Below, 21 T cell receptor beta chains from the same sample are listed, as sequenced in a study of OX40 agonist ivuxolimab in advanced cancers. The assay was immunoSEQ multiplex PCR, and TCRdb's table has in-frame clones only and misses some. The table lists 30,000 to 40,000 clones, roughly 91% of them singletons. The source was CD4+ or CD8+ T cells sorted from blood, collected in a trial of the OX40 agonist ivuxolimab. The receptors were sampled from an adult with an advanced solid tumor such as melanoma, head and neck, liver or kidney cancer.

The chain couples TRBV5-1 to TRBJ2-1; D is perhaps TRBD1 (6 bases). Looked up from germline, CDR1 is SGHRS and CDR2 is YFSETQ. The V end lost 0 bases, the J end lost 8 bases, and 12 bases lay between the germline ends. The CDR3 runs 14 residues. The CDR3 reads CASSLDRVFDEQFF. CDR3 DNA sequence: TGCGCCAGCAGCTTGGACAGGGTATTCGATGAGCAGTTCTTC.

The genes are TRBV28 and TRBJ1-4, with no clear D. Trimming cost V 3 bases and J 5 bases, with 13 bases left between them. This CDR3 comprises 15 residues. In germline, CDR1 is MDHEN, CDR2 SYDVKM. CDR3 region: CASSFSGGPNEKLFF. In nucleotides, the CDR3 is TGTGCCAGCAGTTTTAGTGGAGGACCGAATGAAAAACTGTTTTTT.

The chain has TRBV15 and TRBJ1-5, with 10 bases identical to TRBD1. Germline loops: CDR1 LNHNV, CDR2 YYDKDF (reference sequence). This CDR3 spans 15 amino acids. Losses at the gene ends were 1 base for V and 4 bases for J; bases not matched to a gene: 1. As DNA, the CDR3 is TGTGCCACCAGCAGAGCGGGACAGGGGAATCAGCCCCAGCATTTT. Encoded protein: CATSRAGQGNQPQHF.

The chain recombines TRBV7-1 with TRBJ1-5; maybe TRBD1 (6 bases). TRBV7-1 counts as an open reading frame of uncertain function. This CDR3 is 15 amino acids long. The V gene lost 5 bases and the J gene lost 6 bases, with 17 bases spanning the gap. The CDR3 bases are TGTGCCAGCAGCCCTCTTGGGGGCAGGGGTCAGCCCCAGCATTTT. It codes for CASSPLGGRGQPQHF.

The chain is built from TRBV9 and TRBJ2-2; D gene uncertain. CDR3 length equals 12 residues. Germline loops: CDR1 SGDLS, CDR2 YYNGEE. V lost 4 bases to trimming and J lost 7 bases, with 8 bases between them. CDR3 residues: CASSKVGGELFF. The DNA of the CDR3 is TGTGCCAGCAGCAAGGTTGGCGGGGAGCTGTTTTTT.

The V and J genes are TRBV9 and TRBJ2-5, with D tentatively TRBD1 (6 bases). Between the trimmed V and J ends, which lost 4 bases and 5 bases, there was a span of 18 bases. The CDR3 sequence is 15 residues long. Germline values: CDR1 SGDLS, CDR2 YYNGEE. CDR3 sequence: CASSSQGPRGETQYF. In nucleotides, the CDR3 is TGTGCCAGCAGCTCACAGGGCCCGAGGGGGGAGACCCAGTACTTC.

The rearrangement links TRBV10-3 to TRBJ2-3; TRBD2 is a possible D gene (6 bases). The germline V gene encodes CDR1 ENHRY and CDR2 SYGVKD. This CDR3 contains 14 residues. Trimming left V 6 bases short and J 2 bases short, with 12 bases between. CDR3 coding DNA: TGTGCCATCAGCCCTCTAGCGACCACAGATACGCAGTATTTT. Amino acid sequence: CAISPLATTDTQYF.

The table lists this clone with a count of one. The gene calls are TRBV11-3 and TRBJ1-6; D remains unclear. Trimming removed 5 bases at V and 4 bases at J, with 6 bases between. The CDR3 runs 13 residues. CDR1 is SGHNT and CDR2 is YENEEA in the germline V gene. The CDR3 reads CASSVDYNSPLHF. The CDR3 DNA follows: TGTGCCAGCAGCGTGGATTATAATTCACCCCTCCACTTT.

In its sample, this clone was seen a few times. The chain carries TRBV27 and TRBJ1-2; D is possibly TRBD1 (5 bases). There are 20 residues in the CDR3. Germline assignment: CDR1 MNHEY and CDR2 SMNVEV (reference sequence). The V gene lost 5 bases and the J gene lost 0 bases, with 28 bases spanning the gap. CDR3 in amino acids: CASSALIRRGLDRANYGYTF. The CDR3 DNA is TGTGCCAGCAGTGCCCTGATCCGGAGGGGTTTAGATCGGGCTAACTATGGCTACACCTTC.

Only one count was recorded for this clone. This chain joins TRBV5-1 and TRBJ1-1; D is perhaps TRBD1 (6 bases). The CDR3 covers 13 residues. Trimming took off 4 bases at V and 6 bases at J, with 13 bases between the two ends. Looked up from germline, CDR1 is SGHRS and CDR2 is YFSETQ. The CDR3 nucleotides are TGCGCCAGCAGCAAAAAAGGGGGGGCTGAAGCTTTCTTT. This codes for CASSKKGGAEAFF.

This chain uses TRBV7-9 with TRBJ2-4, with TRBD2 matching over 8 bases. V gave up 3 bases and J gave up 1 base; unmatched junction bases: 5. The CDR3 totals 16 residues. Germline V gene lookup returns CDR1 SEHNR and CDR2 FQNEAQ (reference sequence). The CDR3, as DNA: TGTGCCAGCAGCTTCGGGACTAGTGAGGCCAAAAACATTCAGTACTTC. Protein sequence: CASSFGTSEAKNIQYF.

The gene calls are TRBV5-4 and TRBJ1-2, with 8 bases identical to TRBD1. There are 13 residues in the CDR3. After removal of 4 bases from V and 6 bases from J, the junction contained 5 bases not matched to a gene. The germline V gene has CDR1 SGHNT and CDR2 YYREEE (reference sequence). The CDR3 nucleotides are TGTGCCAGCAGCCCGGACAGGGACGATGGCTACACCTTC. Its translation: CASSPDRDDGYTF. Full variable domain (missing parts from reference TRBV5-4 and TRBJ1-2): ETGVTQSPTHLIKTRGQQVTLRCSSQSGHNTVSWYQQALGQGPQFIFQYYREEENGRGNFPPRFSGLQFPNYSSELNVNALELDDSALYLCASSPDRDDGYTFGSGTRLTVV.

The genes are TRBV14 and TRBJ2-7, with D unclear. CDR1 and CDR2 (germline): SGHDN, FVKESK. Trimming took 4 bases from V and 2 from J, leaving 12 bases between them. This CDR3 contains 14 residues. The CDR3 loop is CASSPVRATYEQYF. In nucleotides, the CDR3 is TGTGCCAGCAGCCCGGTTAGAGCTACCTACGAGCAGTACTTC.

The rearrangement uses TRBV19 and TRBJ1-1; a weak D match, TRBD1 (5 bases). V lost 4 bases, J lost 4 bases, and 7 bases lay in between. From germline, CDR1 is LNHDA and CDR2 SQIVND (reference sequence). This CDR3 is built from 12 residues. The CDR3 region has the DNA TGTGCCAGTAGTACGGGGGTCACTGAAGCTTTCTTT. Amino acids: CASSTGVTEAFF.

This clone was found a few times. The chain uses TRBV7-3 and TRBJ1-1, with 7 bases matching TRBD1. Germline V gene sequence: CDR1 SGHTA, CDR2 FQGTGA. This CDR3 is built from 13 residues. V was clipped by 8 bases and J by 4 bases; unmatched bases: 7. CDR3 coding DNA: TGTGCCAGCTCAACCCAGGGGGGCACTGAAGCTTTCTTT. This sequence encodes CASSTQGGTEAFF.

The chain uses TRBV18 and TRBJ2-5, with no clear D. This CDR3 is 14 amino acids long. CDR1 is KGHSH and CDR2 is LQKENI in the germline V gene. V was shortened by 4 bases and J by 2 bases, with 11 bases between the two germline ends. The CDR3 region has the DNA TGTGCCAGCTCACTGGGCCTGGAGCAAGAGACCCAGTACTTC. Translating gives CASSLGLEQETQYF.

The chain couples TRBV11-1 to TRBJ2-5, with D perhaps TRBD2 (5 bases). Germline CDR1 and CDR2: SGHAT and FQDESV (reference sequence). V gave up 1 base and J gave up 5 bases, with 14 bases separating them. The CDR3 length is 15 residues. The DNA of the CDR3 is TGTGCCAGCAGCTTAGAAGGTACCTCGGGGGAGACCCAGTACTTC. It translates to CASSLEGTSGETQYF.

The V call is TRBV9, the J call TRBJ2-1; the D call may be TRBD1 or TRBD2 (6 bases each). CDR1 is SGDLS, CDR2 YYNGEE, per germline. CDR3 length equals 14 residues. V lost 3 bases and J lost 7, with 14 bases in between. DNA of the CDR3: TGTGCCAGCAGCGAGGGGGGTAGCCGGAATGAGCAGTTCTTC. Translation gives CASSEGGSRNEQFF.

The V gene is TRBV18, the J gene TRBJ2-7; 10 bases align to TRBD2. Germline V lookup: CDR1 KGHSH, CDR2 LQKENI. This CDR3 spans 14 amino acids. With 5 bases clipped from V and 3 bases from J, the junction kept 4 bases outside the gene matches. In DNA, the CDR3 is TGTGCCAGCTCAACAAGGACTAGCGGCTACGAGCAGTACTTC. Encoded protein: CASSTRTSGYEQYF.

This clone was found once. V and J are TRBV5-4 and TRBJ2-2; 8 bases match TRBD2. This CDR3 contains 17 residues. Trimming removed 1 base from V and 5 bases from J; junction bases left unmatched: 10. Germline loops: CDR1 SGHNT, CDR2 YYREEE (reference sequence). The CDR3 DNA is TGTGCCAGCAGCTTGAAGCGGGGGACTCCGGGGACCGGGGAGCTGTTTTTT. It encodes CASSLKRGTPGTGELFF. Supplemented by reference TRBV5-4 and TRBJ2-2, the full variable domain reads ETGVTQSPTHLIKTRGQQVTLRCSSQSGHNTVSWYQQALGQGPQFIFQYYREEENGRGNFPPRFSGLQFPNYSSELNVNALELDDSALYLCASSLKRGTPGTGELFFGEGSRLTVL.

The chain combines TRBV6-1 with TRBJ1-5; no firm D call. The CDR3 covers 15 residues. V gave up 6 bases and J gave up 1 base, with 13 bases separating them. Germline V CDR1 and CDR2: MNHNS, SASEGT. Written as DNA, the CDR3 is TGTGCCAGCAGCCGGACTCATTACAGCAATCAGCCCCAGCATTTT. This sequence encodes CASSRTHYSNQPQHF.